The present TCR beta chain was sequenced within a study of blood T cell repertoires in COVID-19. Data came from immunoSEQ multiplex PCR; TCRdb stores just in-frame clones and leaves some out. The table lists fewer than 250,000 clones, 83% of them singletons. V was cut by 5 bases and J by 8 bases, with 13 bases left in between. The CDR3 is made up of 13 amino acids. This chain uses TRBV12-3 or TRBV12-4 with TRBJ2-1; tentatively, D is TRBD1 (6 bases). The sample consisted of peripheral blood. The sequence came from a middle-aged woman with active or convalescent COVID-19. The CDR3 loop is CASSPYRVHEQFF. For the CDR3, the DNA is TGTGCCAGCAGTCCGTACAGGGTACATGAGCAGTTCTTC.